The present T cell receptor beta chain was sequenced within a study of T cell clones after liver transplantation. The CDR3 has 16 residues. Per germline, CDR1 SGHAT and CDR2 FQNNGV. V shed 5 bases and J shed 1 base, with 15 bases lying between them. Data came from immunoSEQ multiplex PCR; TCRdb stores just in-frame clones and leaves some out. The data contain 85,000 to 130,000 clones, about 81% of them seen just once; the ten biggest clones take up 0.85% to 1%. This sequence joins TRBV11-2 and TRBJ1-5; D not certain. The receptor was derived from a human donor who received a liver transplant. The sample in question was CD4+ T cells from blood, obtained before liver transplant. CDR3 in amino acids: CASSPVRGLSNQPQHF. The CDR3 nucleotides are TGTGCCAGCAGCCCGGTGCGTGGCCTCAGCAATCAGCCCCAGCATTTT.